The T cell receptor beta chain under discussion was sequenced for a study of control samples from healthy donors and cancer patients. This CDR3 has 15 amino acids. With 5 bases removed from V and 7 bases from J, the gap between germline ends came to 20 bases. The germline gives CDR1 SGHAT, CDR2 FQNNGV. The method was immunoSEQ multiplex PCR; TCRdb's version includes in-frame clones alone and lacks a portion of them. The sample consists of 100,000 to 150,000 clones, 90% of them appearing once. V and J are TRBV11-2 and TRBJ1-2; D call uncertain. Sequencing input: blood. This sequence originates from a man between 18 and 29 years old in good health. For the CDR3, the DNA is TGTGCCAGCAGCCCGGCCGTGGGCGGCCATTTTGGCTACACCTTC. Encoded protein: CASSPAVGGHFGYTF.